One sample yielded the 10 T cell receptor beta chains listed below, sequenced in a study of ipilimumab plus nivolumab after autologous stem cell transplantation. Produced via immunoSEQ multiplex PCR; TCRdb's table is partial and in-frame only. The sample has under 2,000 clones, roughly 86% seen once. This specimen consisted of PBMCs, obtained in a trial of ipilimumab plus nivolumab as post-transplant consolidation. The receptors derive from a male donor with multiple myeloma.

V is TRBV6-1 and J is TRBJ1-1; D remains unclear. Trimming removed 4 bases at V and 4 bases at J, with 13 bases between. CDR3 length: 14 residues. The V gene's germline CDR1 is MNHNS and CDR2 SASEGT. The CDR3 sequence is CASSVSRAGTEAFF. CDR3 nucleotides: TGTGCCAGCAGTGTCTCAAGGGCGGGCACTGAAGCTTTCTTT.

The CDR3 DNA is TGCGCCAGCACCAGCACCTACGAGCAGTACTTC. Its translation: CASTSTYEQYF. The gene calls are TRBV5-1 and TRBJ2-7; no firm D call. The CDR3 runs to 11 residues. V lost 6 bases, J lost 2 bases, and 6 bases lay in between. In germline, CDR1 is SGHRS, CDR2 YFSETQ.

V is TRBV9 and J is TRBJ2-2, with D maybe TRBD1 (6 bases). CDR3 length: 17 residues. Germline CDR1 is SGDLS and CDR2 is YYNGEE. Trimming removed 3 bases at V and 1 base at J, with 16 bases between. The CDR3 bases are TGTGCCAGCAGCGCTTCAGGGGATCGGTTGAACACCGGGGAGCTGTTTTTT. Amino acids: CASSASGDRLNTGELFF.

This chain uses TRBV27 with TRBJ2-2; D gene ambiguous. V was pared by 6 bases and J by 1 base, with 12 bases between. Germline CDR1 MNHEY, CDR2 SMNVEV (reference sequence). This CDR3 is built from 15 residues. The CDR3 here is CASSDPVRNTGELFF. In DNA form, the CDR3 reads TGTGCCAGCAGCGACCCGGTCCGGAACACCGGGGAGCTGTTTTTT.

CDR3: CASSQEWGGAYEQYF. CDR3 in DNA: TGCGCCAGCAGCCAAGAATGGGGGGGGGCCTACGAGCAGTACTTC. The chain carries TRBV4-3 and TRBJ2-7; 7 positions match TRBD2. The CDR3 spans 15 residues. CDR1 is LGHNA and CDR2 is YSLEER in the germline V gene. The junction had 4 bases not matched to a gene; V was cut back by 0 bases and J by 2 bases.

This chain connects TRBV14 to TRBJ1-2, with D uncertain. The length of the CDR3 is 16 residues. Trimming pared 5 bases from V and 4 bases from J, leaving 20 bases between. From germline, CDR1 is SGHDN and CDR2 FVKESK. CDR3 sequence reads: CASSKIVIWKTYGYTF. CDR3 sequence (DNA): TGTGCCAGCAGCAAGATAGTAATCTGGAAGACCTATGGCTACACCTTC.

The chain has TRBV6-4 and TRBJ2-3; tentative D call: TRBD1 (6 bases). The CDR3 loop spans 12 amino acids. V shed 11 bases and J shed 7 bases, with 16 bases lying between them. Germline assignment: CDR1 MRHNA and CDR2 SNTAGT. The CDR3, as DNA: TGTGCCCGAGGACAGACGTTAAATACGCAGTATTTT. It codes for CARGQTLNTQYF.

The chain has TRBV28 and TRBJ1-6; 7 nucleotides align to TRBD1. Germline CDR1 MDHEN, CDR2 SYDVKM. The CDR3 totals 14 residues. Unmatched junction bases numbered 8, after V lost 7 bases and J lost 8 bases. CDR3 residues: CASTIPDRHSPLHF. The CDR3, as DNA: TGTGCCAGCACCATACCGGACAGGCATTCACCCCTCCACTTT.

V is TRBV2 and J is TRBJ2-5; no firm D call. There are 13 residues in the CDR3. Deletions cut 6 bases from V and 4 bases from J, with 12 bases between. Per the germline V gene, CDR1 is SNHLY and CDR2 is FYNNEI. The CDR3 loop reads CASRIRAGETQYF. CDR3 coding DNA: TGTGCCAGCAGAATCCGGGCCGGAGAGACCCAGTACTTC.

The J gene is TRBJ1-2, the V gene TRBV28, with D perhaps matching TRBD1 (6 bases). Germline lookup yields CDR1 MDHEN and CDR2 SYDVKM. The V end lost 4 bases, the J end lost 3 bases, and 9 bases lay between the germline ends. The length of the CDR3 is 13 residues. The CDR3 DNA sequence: TGTGCCAGCAGTTCCGCAGGGGACTATGGCTACACCTTC. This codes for CASSSAGDYGYTF.